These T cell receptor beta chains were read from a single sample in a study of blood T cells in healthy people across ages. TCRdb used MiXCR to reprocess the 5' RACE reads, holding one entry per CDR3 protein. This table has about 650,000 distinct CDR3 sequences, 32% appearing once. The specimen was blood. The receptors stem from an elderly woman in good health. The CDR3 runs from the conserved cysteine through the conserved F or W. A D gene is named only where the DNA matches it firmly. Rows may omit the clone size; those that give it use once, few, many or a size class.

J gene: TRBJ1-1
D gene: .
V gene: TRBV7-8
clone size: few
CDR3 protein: CASSLGGGVRRHTEAFF
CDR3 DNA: TGTGCCAGCAGCCTCGGGGGAGGGGTTCGGAGGCACACTGAAGCTTTCTTT

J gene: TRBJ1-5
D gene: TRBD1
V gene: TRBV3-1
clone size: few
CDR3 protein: CAGSQAGTGGNQPQHF
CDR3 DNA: TGTGCCGGCAGCCAAGCCGGGACAGGGGGCAACCAGCCCCAGCATTTT

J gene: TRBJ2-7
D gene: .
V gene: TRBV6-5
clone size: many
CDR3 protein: CASSSAERVTYEQYF
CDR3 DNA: TGTGCCAGCAGTTCCGCGGAAAGGGTAACCTACGAGCAGTACTTC

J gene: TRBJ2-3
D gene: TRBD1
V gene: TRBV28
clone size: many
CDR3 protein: CASSTRDRGAPYF
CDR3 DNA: TGTGCCAGCAGTACACGGGACAGGGGTGCTCCGTATTTT

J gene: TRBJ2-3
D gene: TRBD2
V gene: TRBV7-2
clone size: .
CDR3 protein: CASSLLAGPTDTQYF
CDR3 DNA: TGTGCCAGCAGCCTTTTAGCGGGCCCCACAGATACGCAGTATTTT

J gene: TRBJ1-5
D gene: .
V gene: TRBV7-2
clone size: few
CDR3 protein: CASSPLNRASNQPQHF
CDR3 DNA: TGTGCCAGCAGCCCATTAAACAGGGCGAGCAATCAGCCCCAGCATTTT

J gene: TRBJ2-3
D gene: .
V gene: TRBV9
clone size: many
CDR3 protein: CASSPRQTSTDTQYF
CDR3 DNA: TGTGCCAGCAGCCCCAGACAAACTAGCACAGATACGCAGTATTTT

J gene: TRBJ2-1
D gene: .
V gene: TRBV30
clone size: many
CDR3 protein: CAWSGAGDNEQFF
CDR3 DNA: TGTGCCTGGAGCGGGGCGGGCGACAATGAGCAGTTCTTC

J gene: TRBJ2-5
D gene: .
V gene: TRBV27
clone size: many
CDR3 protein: CASRKTGRQETQYF
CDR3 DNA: TGTGCCAGCAGGAAGACAGGTCGACAAGAGACCCAGTACTTC

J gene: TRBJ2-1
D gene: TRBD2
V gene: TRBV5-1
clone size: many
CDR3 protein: CASSFASGGSEQFF
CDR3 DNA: TGCGCCAGCAGCTTCGCCAGCGGGGGGAGTGAGCAGTTCTTC

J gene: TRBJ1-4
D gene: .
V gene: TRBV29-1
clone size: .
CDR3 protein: CGADSDSYLFF
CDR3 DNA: TGCGGCGCCGATTCGGACAGTTACCTGTTTTTT

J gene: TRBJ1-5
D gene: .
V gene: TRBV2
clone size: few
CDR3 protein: CASRLGRNQPQHF
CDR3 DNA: TGTGCCAGCAGGTTGGGGCGCAATCAGCCCCAGCATTTT

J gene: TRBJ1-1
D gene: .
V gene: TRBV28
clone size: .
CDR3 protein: CASIKGGGVTEAFF
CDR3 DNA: TGTGCCAGCATAAAGGGGGGGGGTGTCACTGAAGCTTTCTTT

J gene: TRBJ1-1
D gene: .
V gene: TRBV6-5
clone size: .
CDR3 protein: CASQPWRASRSEAFF
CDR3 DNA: TGTGCCAGCCAACCGTGGAGGGCATCACGTTCTGAAGCTTTCTTT

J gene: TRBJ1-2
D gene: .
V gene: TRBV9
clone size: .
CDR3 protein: CASSVGVGGYTF
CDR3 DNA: TGTGCCAGCAGCGTAGGAGTGGGTGGCTACACCTTC

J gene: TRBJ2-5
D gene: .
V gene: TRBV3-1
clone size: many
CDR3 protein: CASSESGPSSQYF
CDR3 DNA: TGTGCCAGCAGTGAGTCCGGCCCATCGTCCCAGTACTTC

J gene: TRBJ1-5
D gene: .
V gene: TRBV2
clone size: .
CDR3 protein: CASTLLDRPQHF
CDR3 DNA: TGTGCCAGCACCTTGCTGGATCGGCCCCAGCATTTT

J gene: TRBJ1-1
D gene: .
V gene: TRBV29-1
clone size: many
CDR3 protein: CSLRVGGTEAFF
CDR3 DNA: TGCAGCCTCCGCGTGGGGGGCACTGAAGCTTTCTTT

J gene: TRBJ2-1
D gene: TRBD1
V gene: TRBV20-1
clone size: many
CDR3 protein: CSAPGQGYDEQFF
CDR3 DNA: TGCAGTGCCCCGGGACAGGGGTATGATGAGCAGTTCTTC

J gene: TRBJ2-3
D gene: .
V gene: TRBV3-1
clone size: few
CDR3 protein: CASSQHRGVNTQYF
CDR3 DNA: TGTGCCAGCAGCCAACACCGGGGCGTGAATACGCAGTATTTT

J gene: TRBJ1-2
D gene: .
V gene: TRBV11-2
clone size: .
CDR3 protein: CASSLVGAGGGYTF
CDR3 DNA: TGTGCCAGCAGCTTAGTCGGAGCCGGGGGTGGCTACACCTTC

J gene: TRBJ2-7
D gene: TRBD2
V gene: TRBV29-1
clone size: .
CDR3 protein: CSVRGGSTYEQYF
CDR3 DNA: TGCAGCGTTCGGGGGGGGTCAACCTACGAGCAGTACTTC

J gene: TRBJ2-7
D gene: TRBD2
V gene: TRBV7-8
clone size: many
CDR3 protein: CASSGLAGAYEQYF
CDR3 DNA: TGTGCCAGCAGTGGACTAGCGGGGGCCTACGAGCAGTACTTC

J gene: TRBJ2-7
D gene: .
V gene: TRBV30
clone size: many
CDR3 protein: CAWSVRTAEQYF
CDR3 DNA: TGTGCCTGGAGTGTACGGACAGCCGAGCAGTACTTC

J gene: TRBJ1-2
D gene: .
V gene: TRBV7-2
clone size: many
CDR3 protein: CASSLGSEYGYTF
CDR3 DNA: TGTGCCAGCAGCTTAGGTTCTGAGTATGGCTACACCTTC

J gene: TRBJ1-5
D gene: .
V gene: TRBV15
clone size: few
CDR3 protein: CATSLQDQPQHF
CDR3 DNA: TGTGCCACCTCCTTACAGGACCAGCCCCAGCATTTT

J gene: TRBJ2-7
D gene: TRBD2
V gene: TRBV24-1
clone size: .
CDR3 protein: CATGRGYEQYF
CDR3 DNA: TGTGCCACCGGGAGGGGCTACGAGCAGTACTTC

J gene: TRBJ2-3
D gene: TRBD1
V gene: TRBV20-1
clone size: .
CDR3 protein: CSARWGQGRSDTQYF
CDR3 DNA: TGCAGTGCTAGATGGGGACAGGGACGATCAGATACGCAGTATTTT

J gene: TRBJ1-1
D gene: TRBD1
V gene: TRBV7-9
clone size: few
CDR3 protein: CASRAWGRQGSTEAFF
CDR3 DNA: TGTGCCAGCAGGGCCTGGGGGAGACAGGGGTCTACTGAAGCTTTCTTT

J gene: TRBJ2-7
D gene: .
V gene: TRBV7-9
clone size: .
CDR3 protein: CASRPGGRNDEQYF
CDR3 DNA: TGTGCCAGCAGACCCGGGGGGCGGAACGACGAGCAGTACTTC

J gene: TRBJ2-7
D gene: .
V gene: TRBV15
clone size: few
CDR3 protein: CATSREGESYEQYF
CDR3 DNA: TGTGCCACCAGCAGAGAGGGGGAGTCCTACGAGCAGTACTTC

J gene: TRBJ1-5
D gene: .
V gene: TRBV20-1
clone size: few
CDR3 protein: CSARKGNQPQHF
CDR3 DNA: TGCAGTGCTAGGAAGGGGAATCAGCCCCAGCATTTT

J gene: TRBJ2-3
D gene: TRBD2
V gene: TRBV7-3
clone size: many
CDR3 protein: CASSRGLAGDRTDTQYF
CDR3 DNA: TGTGCCAGCAGCCGGGGACTAGCGGGGGACCGGACAGATACGCAGTATTTT

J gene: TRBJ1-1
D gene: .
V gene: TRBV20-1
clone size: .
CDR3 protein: CSARDAGANTEAFF
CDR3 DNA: TGCAGTGCTAGAGATGCAGGGGCCAACACTGAAGCTTTCTTT

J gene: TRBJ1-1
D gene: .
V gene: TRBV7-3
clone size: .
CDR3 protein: CASSRFGATNTEAFF
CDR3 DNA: TGTGCCAGCAGCCGCTTCGGGGCAACGAACACTGAAGCTTTCTTT

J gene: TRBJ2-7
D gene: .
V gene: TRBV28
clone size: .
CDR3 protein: CASSLWTGNNYEQYF
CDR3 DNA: TGTGCCAGCAGTTTATGGACGGGGAACAACTACGAGCAGTACTTC

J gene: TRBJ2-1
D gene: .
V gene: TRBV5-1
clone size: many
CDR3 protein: CASSLAGTSEDEQFF
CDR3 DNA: TGCGCCAGCAGCTTGGCCGGGACCTCGGAAGATGAGCAGTTCTTC

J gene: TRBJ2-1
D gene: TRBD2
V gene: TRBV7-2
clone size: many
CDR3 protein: CASSLPSGVGNEQFF
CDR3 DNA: TGTGCCAGCAGCTTACCTAGCGGGGTGGGGAATGAGCAGTTCTTC

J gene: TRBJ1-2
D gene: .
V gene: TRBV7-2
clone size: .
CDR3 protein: CASSLYPGGLGNGYTF
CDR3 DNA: TGTGCCAGCAGCTTATATCCCGGCGGTCTGGGTAATGGCTACACCTTC

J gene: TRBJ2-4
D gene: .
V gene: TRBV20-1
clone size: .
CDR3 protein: CSARGEVVSEQYF
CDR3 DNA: TGCAGTGCTAGGGGGGAGGTCGTGAGTGAGCAGTACTTC

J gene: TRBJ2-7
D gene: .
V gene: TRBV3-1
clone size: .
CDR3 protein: CASSRGESYEQYF
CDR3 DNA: TGTGCCAGCAGCCGGGGGGAATCCTACGAGCAGTACTTC

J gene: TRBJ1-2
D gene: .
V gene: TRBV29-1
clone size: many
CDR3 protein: CSVIRGYGYTF
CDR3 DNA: TGCAGCGTTATCAGGGGCTATGGCTACACCTTC

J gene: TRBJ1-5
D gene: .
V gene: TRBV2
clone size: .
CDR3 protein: CASSEARQPFRGQPQHF
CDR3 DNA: TGTGCCAGCAGTGAAGCGAGGCAACCTTTCCGAGGTCAGCCCCAGCATTTT

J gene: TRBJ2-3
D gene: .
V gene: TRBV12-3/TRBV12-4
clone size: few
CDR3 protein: CASRGLADTQYF
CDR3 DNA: TGTGCCAGTAGGGGGTTGGCAGATACGCAGTATTTT

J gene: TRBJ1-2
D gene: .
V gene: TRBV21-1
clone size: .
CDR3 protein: CASTHWGQYGYTF
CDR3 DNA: TGTGCCAGCACCCATTGGGGACAGTATGGCTACACCTTC

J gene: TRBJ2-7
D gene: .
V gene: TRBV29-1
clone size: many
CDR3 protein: CSVLRQEHEQYF
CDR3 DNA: TGCAGCGTACTCCGACAGGAACACGAGCAGTACTTC

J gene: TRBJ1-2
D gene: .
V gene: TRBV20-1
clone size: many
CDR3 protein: CSAIQDNGYTF
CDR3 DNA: TGCAGTGCCATCCAGGACAATGGCTACACCTTC

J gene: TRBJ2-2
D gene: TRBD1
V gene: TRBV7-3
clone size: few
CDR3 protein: CASSQRNRGMGTGELFF
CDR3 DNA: TGTGCCAGCAGCCAAAGAAACAGGGGGATGGGCACCGGGGAGCTGTTTTTT

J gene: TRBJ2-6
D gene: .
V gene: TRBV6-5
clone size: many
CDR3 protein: CASTKSQGSGANVLTF
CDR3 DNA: TGTGCCAGCACCAAATCCCAGGGTTCTGGGGCCAACGTCCTGACTTTC

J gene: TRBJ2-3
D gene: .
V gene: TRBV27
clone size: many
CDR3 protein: CASSLGAGDTQYF
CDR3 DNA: TGTGCCAGCAGTTTGGGGGCTGGAGATACGCAGTATTTT